The 14 T cell receptor beta chains in this list originate from one sample, sequenced in a study of T cells in Graves' hyperthyroidism and ophthalmopathy. Researchers amplified the TCR beta CDR3 regions from RNA transcripts. HTBI primers were the set used in a first-round RT-PCR of the TCR CDR3. TCRdb redid the calling of the multiplex PCR reads with MiXCR, one entry per CDR3 protein. The table lists 550,000 to 600,000 distinct CDR3 sequences, around 42% of them singletons. Sequences were obtained from peripheral blood or thyroid tissue (not recorded which). The receptors shown here come from an adult woman with Graves' disease, either hyperthyroidism or ophthalmopathy (not recorded which).

This clonotype was picked up a small number of times. The V and J genes are TRBV5-5 and TRBJ2-2; D uncertain. Trimming removed 7 bases at V and 2 bases at J, with 9 bases between. Germline CDR1 is SGHKS and CDR2 is YYEKEE (reference sequence). This CDR3 comprises 13 residues. Here the CDR3 reads CASYFSNTGELFF. The CDR3 DNA reads TGTGCCAGCTACTTCAGTAACACCGGGGAGCTGTTTTTT.

There are a few counts of this clonotype. In this CDR3 the conserved last residue, phenylalanine or tryptophan, is missing, so a read error is likely. The DNA is left out, because the CDR3 cannot be placed on it with certainty; the CDR3 is given as TCRdb lists it. The chain joins TRBV14 to TRBJ1-4; the D call TRBD1 from the table was never checked on the DNA. The CDR3 numbers 9 amino acids, ends counted. Per germline, CDR1 SGHDN and CDR2 FVKESK. The CDR3 loop is CASSRGPHV.

About this clonotype: At one end, the junction sequence differs from germline, possibly due to a read error. This sequence joins TRBV7-9 and TRBJ2-5; tentative D call: TRBD2 (6 bases). Germline V lookup: CDR1 SEHNR, CDR2 FQNEAQ (reference sequence). The CDR3 consists of 11 residues. CDR3 protein: CASSPRETQHF. The CDR3 coding sequence is TGTGCCAGCAGCCCACGGGAGACCCAGCACTTC. Full variable domain (rest looked up from reference TRBV7-9 and TRBJ2-5): DTGVSQNPRHKITKRGQNVTFRCDPISEHNRLYWYRQTLGQGPEFLTYFQNEAQLEKSRLLSDRFSAERPKGSFSTLEIQRTEQGDSAMYLCASSPRETQHFGPGTRLLVL.

This clonotype was observed at least ten times. The genes are TRBV9 and TRBJ1-1; D is perhaps TRBD1 (6 bases). The germline gives CDR1 SGDLS, CDR2 YYNGEE. V shed 4 bases and J shed 1 base, with 20 bases lying between them. The CDR3 runs to 17 residues. In nucleotides, the CDR3 is TGTGCCAGCAGCCCGCAGCTCGGGGGGACAACGAACACTGAAGCTTTCTTT. It translates to CASSPQLGGTTNTEAFF. Variable domain in full (rest from reference TRBV9 and TRBJ1-1): DSGVTQTPKHLITATGQRVTLRCSPRSGDLSVYWYQQSLDQGLQFLIQYYNGEERAKGNILERFSAQQFPDLHSELNLSSLELGDSALYFCASSPQLGGTTNTEAFFGQGTRLTVV.

The sample holds one count of this clonotype. The rearrangement links TRBV6-5 to TRBJ1-2; D unclear. This CDR3 is built from 13 residues. V shed 0 bases and J shed 12 bases, with 14 bases lying between them. Germline V gene lookup returns CDR1 MNHEY and CDR2 SVGAGI. This CDR3 reads CASSYSTFSPNTF. The DNA of the CDR3 is TGTGCCAGCAGTTACTCGACCTTCTCCCCCAACACCTTC.

The CDR3 coding sequence is TGTGCCAGCAGTCCTGACAATGGCGGCACTGAAGCTTTCTTT. The encoded protein is CASSPDNGGTEAFF. The chain employs TRBV7-9 and TRBJ1-1; no clear D gene. The V end was cut by 6 bases, the J end by 4 bases, with 15 bases between. The V gene's germline CDR1 is SEHNR and CDR2 FQNEAQ (reference sequence). The CDR3 is 14 residues long.

In its sample, this clonotype was seen many times. This chain links TRBV7-8 with TRBJ1-1; 9 bases map to TRBD1. With 5 bases clipped from V and 11 bases from J, the junction kept 9 bases outside the gene matches. The CDR3 covers 13 residues. CDR1 is SGHVS, CDR2 FQNEAQ, per germline. CDR3 residues: CASSPTWTGEAFF. Written as DNA, the CDR3 is TGTGCCAGCAGCCCAACCTGGACAGGGGAGGCTTTCTTT.

This clonotype occurred once. The gene calls are TRBV10-3 and TRBJ1-1; unclear D gene. The CDR3 is 15 residues long. Trimming cost V 8 bases and J 10 bases, with 26 bases left between them. Germline V gives CDR1 ENHRY, CDR2 SYGVKD. The CDR3 region is CAISPSSYGFGVAFF. In DNA form, the CDR3 reads TGTGCCATCTCCCCGTCGTCCTATGGATTCGGAGTAGCTTTCTTT.

This clonotype was counted a single time. This sequence joins TRBV20-1 and TRBJ2-5; 9 nucleotides align to TRBD1. CDR3 length: 15 residues. J was trimmed by 0 bases and V by 5 bases; bases with no gene match: 7. Germline V gene lookup returns CDR1 DFQATT and CDR2 SNEGSKA (reference sequence). The CDR3 nucleotides read TGCAGTGCTGAACCGGACAGGGGTGACCAAGAGACCCAGTACTTC. This sequence encodes CSAEPDRGDQETQYF.

V and J are TRBV6-1 and TRBJ1-1, with a possible D match to TRBD1 (5 bases). V was pared by 3 bases and J by 4 bases, with 12 bases between. The CDR3 spans 14 residues. Germline CDR1 MNHNS, CDR2 SASEGT. DNA of the CDR3: TGTGCCAGCAGTGAGCCTAGGGGTAGCACTGAAGCTTTCTTT. Translated: CASSEPRGSTEAFF.

The V gene is TRBV10-3, the J gene TRBJ1-2; the D gene is possibly TRBD1 (5 bases). Germline V lookup: CDR1 ENHRY, CDR2 SYGVKD. This CDR3 is 13 amino acids long. Trimming pared 8 bases from V and 3 bases from J, leaving 13 bases between. The CDR3 bases are TGTGCCATCGGCCAGGCGGGGGACTATGGCTACACCTTC. It codes for CAIGQAGDYGYTF.

V gene TRBV25-1 combines with J gene TRBJ1-3; 7 nucleotides align to TRBD1. CDR3 size: 15 residues. From germline, CDR1 is MGHDK and CDR2 SYGVNS. J was trimmed by 0 bases and V by 5 bases; bases with no gene match: 4. The CDR3 here is CASSRQGLSGNTIYF. The DNA for the CDR3 is TGTGCCAGCAGTCGACAGGGCCTCTCTGGAAACACCATATATTTT.

J is TRBJ2-1 and V is TRBV25-1, with TRBD2 matching over 13 bases. V lost 3 bases, J lost 3 bases, and 2 bases stayed unmatched. This CDR3 is built from 16 residues. Per the germline V gene, CDR1 is MGHDK and CDR2 is SYGVNS. The DNA of the CDR3 is TGTGCCAGCAGTGACGGACTAGCGGGAGTCTACAATGAGCAGTTCTTC. The encoded protein is CASSDGLAGVYNEQFF.

This clonotype has at least ten counts. This chain connects TRBV12-3 or TRBV12-4 to TRBJ1-2; 8 bases match TRBD1. The trim removed 5 bases at V and 7 bases at J, leaving 9 bases unmatched. The CDR3 runs to 14 residues. The CDR3 protein is CASSPSGQGRGYTF. CDR3 sequence (DNA): TGTGCCAGCAGTCCCTCCGGACAGGGTCGTGGCTACACCTTC.